The 20 T cell receptor beta chains given below trace back to one sample, sequenced in a study of blood T cell repertoires in COVID-19. Only in-frame clones appear in the TCRdb table, and some are missing; sequencing was by immunoSEQ multiplex PCR. The table lists around 69,000 clones, around 85% of them singletons. The specimen sequenced was peripheral blood. These receptors were taken from a man in his forties or fifties with acute or convalescent COVID-19.

The J gene is TRBJ2-2, the V gene TRBV12-3 or TRBV12-4; TRBD1 is a possible D gene (6 bases). Trimming cost V 7 bases and J 3 bases, with 6 bases left between them. This CDR3 has 12 amino acids. The CDR3 loop is CASTGDTGELFF. CDR3 nucleotides: TGTGCCAGCACAGGGGACACCGGGGAGCTGTTTTTT.

The chain is built from TRBV19 and TRBJ2-7; 7 positions agree with TRBD1. Germline CDR1 and CDR2: LNHDA and SQIVND (reference sequence). J gave up 0 bases and V 4 bases, and 9 bases lay outside the gene matches. The CDR3 has 16 residues. In DNA form, the CDR3 reads TGTGCCAGTAGTACGATACCGGGACAGCGCTCCTACGAGCAGTACTTC. As protein: CASSTIPGQRSYEQYF.

This chain uses TRBV27 with TRBJ2-7; D is perhaps TRBD2 (5 bases). Germline V lookup: CDR1 MNHEY, CDR2 SMNVEV (reference sequence). Trimming removed 7 bases from V and 6 bases from J, with 13 bases in between. This CDR3 region has 12 residues. The DNA of the CDR3 is TGTGCCAGCACCGGGTTGGGGAGCGAGCAGTACTTC. The encoded protein is CASTGLGSEQYF.

This clone was counted only a few times. The rearrangement links TRBV5-1 to TRBJ1-5; D is ambiguous. Trimming removed 0 bases at V and 8 bases at J, with 9 bases between. This CDR3 has 13 amino acids. Germline V lookup: CDR1 SGHRS, CDR2 YFSETQ. The CDR3 loop reads CASSLGEDEPQHF. CDR3 coding DNA: TGCGCCAGCAGCTTGGGGGAGGACGAGCCCCAGCATTTT.

The DNA for the CDR3 is TGTGCCAGCAGTCGCGGCAAAGAGACCCAGTACTTC. Protein sequence: CASSRGKETQYF. The chain uses TRBV6-5 and TRBJ2-5; no clear D. V was shortened by 5 bases and J by 3 bases, with 7 bases between the two germline ends. Per germline, CDR1 MNHEY and CDR2 SVGAGI. The CDR3 runs 12 residues.

This clone was picked up a small number of times. The chain has TRBV5-4 and TRBJ1-6, with a tentative D call TRBD1 (5 bases). V lost 4 bases to trimming and J lost 3 bases, with 11 bases between them. The germline V gene encodes CDR1 SGHNT and CDR2 YYREEE (reference sequence). The CDR3 contains 15 residues. The chain's CDR3 is CASSPGPNYNSPLHF. The CDR3 bases are TGTGCCAGCAGCCCAGGGCCCAACTATAATTCACCCCTCCACTTT.

The chain recombines TRBV5-1 with TRBJ2-3; 7 nucleotides align to TRBD1. This CDR3 is built from 14 residues. Germline V gene data show CDR1 as SGHRS and CDR2 as YFSETQ. V lost 5 bases and J lost 6; bases outside the gene matches: 9. Here the CDR3 reads CASRTGYLGDTQYF. CDR3 sequence (DNA): TGCGCCAGCAGGACAGGGTACCTCGGGGATACGCAGTATTTT.

The chain recombines TRBV5-5 with TRBJ2-1; 7 bases are a match to TRBD2. Per the germline V gene, CDR1 is SGHKS and CDR2 is YYEKEE (reference sequence). This CDR3 is 16 amino acids long. V lost 3 bases to trimming and J lost 2 bases; unmatched junction nucleotides: 8. The CDR3 nucleotides read TGTGCCAGCAGCTGGGGGTTGGGAGGGACCTACAATGAGCAGTTCTTC. Translating gives CASSWGLGGTYNEQFF.

The rearrangement links TRBV24-1 to TRBJ1-1; D is ambiguous. The CDR3 spans 13 residues. From germline, CDR1 is KGHDR and CDR2 SFDVKD. V was clipped by 5 bases and J by 1 base, with 7 bases between them. In nucleotides, the CDR3 is TGTGCCACCAGTGCTTCAGAGAACACTGAAGCTTTCTTT. Its translation is CATSASENTEAFF.

This clone has only a few counts. V and J are TRBV4-2 and TRBJ1-3, with D hard to call. Trimming stripped 0 bases from V and 0 bases from J, with 9 bases between. This CDR3 contains 16 residues. Germline V gene sequence: CDR1 LGHNA, CDR2 YNFKEQ. CDR3 loop: CASSQERASSGNTIYF. The CDR3 DNA reads TGTGCCAGCAGCCAAGAGAGGGCGAGCTCTGGAAACACCATATATTTT.

This clone was picked up one time. The chain's CDR3 is CAILRRGEVDTQYF. The DNA of the CDR3 is TGTGCCATCCTCAGACGGGGGGAGGTGGATACGCAGTATTTT. The genes are TRBV10-3 and TRBJ2-3; 7 positions agree with TRBD2. V gave up 8 bases and J gave up 6 bases; unmatched junction bases: 11. The CDR3 covers 14 residues. In germline, CDR1 is ENHRY, CDR2 SYGVKD.

The CDR3 sequence: CASSPRGGSIDTQYF. The CDR3 DNA sequence: TGCGCCAGCAGCCCTAGGGGGGGGAGTATAGATACGCAGTATTTT. The V call is TRBV4-1, the J call TRBJ2-3; maybe TRBD2 (7 bases). The V and J ends lost 4 bases and 5 bases respectively, with 16 bases between them. In germline, CDR1 is MGHRA, CDR2 YSYEKL. The CDR3 totals 15 residues.

This clone was detected once. This chain uses TRBV18 with TRBJ2-3, with 8 bases matching TRBD1. V lost 5 bases, J lost 2 bases, and 6 bases stayed unmatched. Germline CDR1 is KGHSH and CDR2 is LQKENI. The CDR3 sequence is 15 residues long. The CDR3 loop reads CASSWDRTSTDTQYF. CDR3 nucleotide sequence: TGTGCCAGCTCATGGGACAGGACGTCCACAGATACGCAGTATTTT. The full variable domain, in which reference TRBV18 and TRBJ2-3 provide the parts outside the CDR3, is NAGVMQNPRHLVRRRGQEARLRCSPMKGHSHVYWYRQLPEEGLKFMVYLQKENIIDESGMPKERFSAEFPKEGPSILRIQQVVRGDSAAYFCASSWDRTSTDTQYFGPGTRLTVL.

The sample holds one count of this clone. The rearrangement links TRBV7-8 to TRBJ2-1; D gene unclear. The CDR3 has 15 amino acids. The V end was cut by 1 base, the J end by 9 bases, with 16 bases between. Germline-derived CDR1 and CDR2 are SGHVS and FQNEAQ. The CDR3 loop is CASSLVGSGMGEQFF. The CDR3 nucleotides are TGTGCCAGCAGCTTAGTTGGTTCAGGAATGGGTGAGCAGTTCTTC.

The chain carries TRBV11-2 and TRBJ2-2; D might be TRBD1 (6 bases). The ends were cut back, 4 bases at V and 6 bases at J, with 15 bases in the middle. CDR1 and CDR2 from the germline V gene are SGHAT and FQNNGV. The CDR3 is 15 residues long. The DNA of the CDR3 is TGTGCCAGCAGCTCGACAGGTTGGGGTCCCGGGGAGCTGTTTTTT. This encodes CASSSTGWGPGELFF.

The chain has TRBV9 and TRBJ2-1, with 11 bases fitting TRBD2. J lost 4 bases, V lost 2 bases, and 11 bases had no gene match. The V gene's germline CDR1 is SGDLS and CDR2 YYNGEE. The CDR3 length is 18 residues. The CDR3 protein is CASSVRFSSGGLYNEQFF. In DNA form, the CDR3 reads TGTGCCAGCAGCGTCCGATTTTCTAGCGGGGGGTTATACAATGAGCAGTTCTTC.

The chain has TRBV10-2 and TRBJ2-2, with 15 bases fitting TRBD2. Per germline, CDR1 WSHSY and CDR2 SAAADI. The CDR3 contains 15 residues. The V and J ends lost 8 bases and 4 bases, in that order; junction bases with no gene match: 2. Here the CDR3 reads CASGLAGGGTGELFF. CDR3 nucleotides: TGCGCCAGCGGACTAGCGGGGGGGGGCACCGGGGAGCTGTTTTTT.

The chain combines TRBV6-2 or TRBV6-3 with TRBJ2-3; TRBD2 matches 16 bases. Germline CDR1 is MNHEY and CDR2 is SVGEGT. The junction had 5 bases not matched to a gene; V was cut back by 4 bases and J by 7 bases. There are 16 residues in the CDR3. Written as DNA, the CDR3 is TGTGCCAGCAGTTCACCGGGACTAGCGGGGGGGTATACGCAGTATTTT. The encoded protein is CASSSPGLAGGYTQYF.

The sample holds a few counts of this clone. The rearrangement joins TRBV28 to TRBJ1-5; 10 nucleotides agree with TRBD1. CDR1 is MDHEN and CDR2 is SYDVKM in the germline V gene. This CDR3 has 17 amino acids. V lost 3 bases and J lost 7; bases outside the gene matches: 12. DNA for the CDR3: TGTGCCAGCAGTTTGGCCGGGACAGGGGATAGCGAACAGCCCCAGCATTTT. It codes for CASSLAGTGDSEQPQHF.

This chain joins TRBV7-2 and TRBJ1-2; D ambiguous. V gave up 1 base and J gave up 1 base, with 13 bases separating them. This CDR3 contains 16 residues. Germline V gives CDR1 SGHTA, CDR2 FQGNSA. The DNA of the CDR3 is TGTGCCAGCAGCTTAGTTAGAACAGAGAGTAACTATGGCTACACCTTC. It is translated as CASSLVRTESNYGYTF.